The present TCR beta chain was sequenced within a study of Ad26.COV2.S vaccination and SARS-CoV-2 variants. The wider study: Ad26.COV2.S shots went into the muscle once or twice, 56 days apart.

A remark on this clone: What it binds is not known. This CDR3 is also generated by other DNA sequences in the sample.

CDR1 LGHNA and CDR2 YSLEER come from the germline V gene. Trimming took off 0 bases at V and 3 bases at J, with 3 bases between the two ends. The CDR3 consists of 13 residues. The method was immunoSEQ multiplex PCR; TCRdb's version includes in-frame clones alone and lacks a portion of them. This table holds more than 400,000 clones, roughly 90% found once. Study outcomes and limitations: A substantial breadth of spike-specific CD8+ and CD4+ T cell responses after vaccination has been reported.

As to treatment: some 20 received Ad26.COV2.S at low or high dose, single or two shots; about 5 received placebo; per-sample allocation not given. Day 63 after the first injection of vaccine or placebo was the sampling time. Immunization relied on an Ad26 vector, which expressed Wuhan-strain SARS-CoV-2 spike. The sample here was peripheral blood, taken in a trial of Ad26.COV2.S vaccine versus placebo. The chain has TRBV4-3 and TRBJ1-5, with D hard to call. This TCR derives from a person aged 18-65 years who received the Ad26.COV2.S COVID-19 vaccine or a placebo. This CDR3 is CASSQDLNQPQHF. CDR3 DNA: TGCGCCAGCAGCCAAGACCTCAATCAGCCCCAGCATTTT.